The next 12 T cell receptor beta chains were all read from a single sample in a study of T cells in Graves' hyperthyroidism and ophthalmopathy. TCR beta CDR3 sequences were amplified from RNA transcripts. In the first-round RT-PCR of the TCR CDR3, the HTBI primer set was used. TCRdb fed the multiplex PCR reads into MiXCR, producing one record per CDR3 protein. This repertoire shows about 570,000 distinct CDR3 sequences, about 45% found once; its top ten account for 15% to 20%. Specimen: peripheral blood or thyroid tissue (not recorded which). All receptors derive from an adult woman with Graves' disease, either hyperthyroidism or ophthalmopathy (not recorded which).

This clonotype was picked up many times. This chain links TRBV30 with TRBJ2-2; 9 bases line up with TRBD2. CDR1 and CDR2 (germline): GTSNPN, SVGIG (reference sequence). The CDR3 length is 16 residues. J gave up 2 bases and V 0 bases, and 4 bases lay outside the gene matches. The CDR3 DNA is TGTGCCTGGAGTGTATACCTAGCGGGAAACACCGGGGAGCTGTTTTTT. Translated: CAWSVYLAGNTGELFF.

This clonotype was counted ten times or more. The V gene is TRBV20-1, the J gene TRBJ1-1; 7 bases are a match to TRBD1. V lost 6 bases to trimming and J lost 3 bases; unmatched junction nucleotides: 7. The germline V gene has CDR1 DFQATT and CDR2 SNEGSKA (reference sequence). CDR3 length: 13 amino acids. CDR3 region: CSAPGGAYTEAFF. The CDR3 DNA reads TGCAGTGCGCCAGGGGGAGCGTACACTGAAGCTTTCTTT.

A note on this clonotype: This could be a read error, since a much larger clone is one nucleotide away. This chain connects TRBV6-5 to TRBJ2-6; D could derive from TRBD1 or TRBD2 (5 bases each). V shed 0 bases and J shed 2 bases, with 11 bases lying between them. Germline V gene data show CDR1 as MNHEY and CDR2 as SVGAGI. CDR3 length: 17 amino acids. The DNA for the CDR3 is TGTGCCAGCAGTTACTCACGGGACGCCCCTGGGGCCAACGTCCTGACTTTC. Its translation: CASSYSRDAPGANVLTF.

The table lists this clonotype with many counts. This chain joins TRBV6-6 and TRBJ1-5; D perhaps matches TRBD1 (5 bases). The length of the CDR3 is 17 residues. In germline, CDR1 is MNHNY, CDR2 SVGAGI (reference sequence). With 2 bases removed from V and 4 bases from J, the gap between germline ends came to 18 bases. In DNA, the CDR3 is TGTGCCAGCAGTTACAGTGGCAGGGAGGGGCGTAATCAGCCCCAGCATTTT. Translation gives CASSYSGREGRNQPQHF.

As concerns this clonotype: This sequence may be a read error, since a much larger clone differs from it by one base. V and J are TRBV7-6 and TRBJ1-1, with unresolved D. CDR1 is SGHVS and CDR2 is FNYEAQ in the germline V gene. This CDR3 is built from 16 residues. The CDR3 nucleotides are TGTGCCAGCAGCCAAGATTACATCAGTGTTAACACTGAAGCTTGCTTT. This gives the protein CASSQDYISVNTEACF.

V is TRBV11-2 and J is TRBJ2-5, with 8 bases lining up with TRBD1. Trimming cost V 7 bases and J 5 bases; bases outside gene matches: 12. Germline V gene sequence: CDR1 SGHAT, CDR2 FQNNGV. The CDR3 sequence is 15 residues long. CDR3 DNA: TGTGCCAGCACCGCCCAAAGGACAGGGCTGGAGACCCAGTACTTC. This gives the protein CASTAQRTGLETQYF.

The chain couples TRBV7-9 to TRBJ1-4, with no clear D. V was pared by 4 bases and J by 1 base, with 13 bases between. Germline CDR1 SEHNR, CDR2 FQNEAQ (reference sequence). This CDR3 spans 16 amino acids. CDR3 residues: CASSSTGRQTNEKLFF. CDR3 nucleotides: TGTGCCAGCAGCTCCACCGGACGACAAACTAATGAAAAACTGTTTTTT. The variable domain in full, with the rest retrieved from reference TRBV7-9 and TRBJ1-4, is DTGVSQNPRHKITKRGQNVTFRCDPISEHNRLYWYRQTLGQGPEFLTYFQNEAQLEKSRLLSDRFSAERPKGSFSTLEIQRTEQGDSAMYLCASSSTGRQTNEKLFFGSGTQLSVL.

This clonotype was picked up many times. The V and J genes are TRBV12-5 and TRBJ1-2, with no clear D. The CDR3 length is 13 residues. The germline V gene encodes CDR1 LGHNT and CDR2 FRNRAP. Trimming took off 0 bases at V and 8 bases at J, with 10 bases between the two ends. CDR3 amino acids: CASGLVEDHGYTF. The CDR3 coding sequence is TGTGCTAGTGGTTTGGTAGAAGATCACGGCTACACCTTC.

This clonotype was seen repeatedly, ten times or more. The chain couples TRBV29-1 to TRBJ2-7, with 9 bases lining up with TRBD2. The V gene end was trimmed by 6 bases and the J gene end by 4 bases; junction bases not matched to a gene: 7. The CDR3 consists of 13 residues. Germline CDR1 reads SQVTM; CDR2 reads ANQGSEA. The CDR3 reads CSVSGTSLYEQYF. CDR3 bases: TGCAGCGTATCCGGGACTAGCCTATACGAGCAGTACTTC.

Many counts were recorded for this clonotype. The CDR3 DNA sequence: TGTGCCTGGAGAGATAGGACCGGGGAGCTGTTTTTT. Its translation is CAWRDRTGELFF. The rearrangement joins TRBV30 to TRBJ2-2, with D unresolved. Germline CDR1 and CDR2: GTSNPN and SVGIG (reference sequence). Trimming left V 3 bases short and J 5 bases short, with 7 bases between. There are 12 residues in the CDR3.

The V and J genes are TRBV2 and TRBJ2-6; a weak D match, TRBD1 (6 bases). The CDR3 consists of 14 residues. V gave up 9 bases and J gave up 4 bases, with 13 bases separating them. Per germline, CDR1 SNHLY and CDR2 FYNNEI. This CDR3 is CARRPTGGANVLTF. In DNA, the CDR3 is TGTGCCAGGAGACCTACAGGGGGGGCCAACGTCCTGACTTTC.

The genes are TRBV11-2 and TRBJ1-1; maybe TRBD1 (5 bases). The CDR3 length is 14 residues. CDR1 is SGHAT, CDR2 FQNNGV, per germline. V was pared by 5 bases and J by 3 bases, with 13 bases between. The CDR3 nucleotides read TGTGCCAGCAGCGACAGAGCGGGGCACACTGAAGCTTTCTTT. Translation gives CASSDRAGHTEAFF.